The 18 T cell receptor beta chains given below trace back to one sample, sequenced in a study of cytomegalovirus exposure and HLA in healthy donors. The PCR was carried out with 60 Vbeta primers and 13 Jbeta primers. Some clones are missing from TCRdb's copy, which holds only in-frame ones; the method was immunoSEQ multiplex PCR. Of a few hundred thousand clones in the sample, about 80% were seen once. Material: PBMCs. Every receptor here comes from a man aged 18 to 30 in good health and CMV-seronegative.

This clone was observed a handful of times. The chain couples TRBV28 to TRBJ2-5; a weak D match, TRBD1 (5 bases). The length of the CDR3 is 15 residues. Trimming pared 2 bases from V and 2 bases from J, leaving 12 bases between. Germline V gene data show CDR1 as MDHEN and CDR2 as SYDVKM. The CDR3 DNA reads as TGTGCCAGCAGTTTAGGCAGGGTAGGTCAAGAGACCCAGTACTTC. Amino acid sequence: CASSLGRVGQETQYF.

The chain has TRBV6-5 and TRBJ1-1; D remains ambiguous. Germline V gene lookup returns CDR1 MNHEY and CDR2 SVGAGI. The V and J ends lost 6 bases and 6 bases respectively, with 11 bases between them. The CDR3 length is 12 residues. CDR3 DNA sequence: TGTGCCAGCAGCCTTGGACTCGCTGAAGCTTTCTTT. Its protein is CASSLGLAEAFF.

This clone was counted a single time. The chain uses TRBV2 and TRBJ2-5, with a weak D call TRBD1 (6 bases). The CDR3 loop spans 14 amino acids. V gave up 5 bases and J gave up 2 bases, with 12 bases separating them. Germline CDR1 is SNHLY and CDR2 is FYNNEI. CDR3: CASSSAGAQETQYF. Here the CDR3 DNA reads TGTGCCAGCAGTAGCGCAGGGGCGCAAGAGACCCAGTACTTC. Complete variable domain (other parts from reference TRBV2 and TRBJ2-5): EPEVTQTPSHQVTQMGQEVILRCVPISNHLYFYWYRQILGQKVEFLVSFYNNEISEKSEIFDDQFSVERPDGSNFTLKIRSTKLEDSAMYFCASSSAGAQETQYFGPGTRLLVL.

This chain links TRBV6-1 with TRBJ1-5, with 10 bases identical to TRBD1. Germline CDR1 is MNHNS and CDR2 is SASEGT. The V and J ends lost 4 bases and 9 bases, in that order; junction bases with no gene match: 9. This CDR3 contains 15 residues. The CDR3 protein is CASSVTGTGARPQHF. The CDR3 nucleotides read TGTGCCAGCAGTGTAACCGGGACAGGGGCCCGGCCCCAGCATTTT.

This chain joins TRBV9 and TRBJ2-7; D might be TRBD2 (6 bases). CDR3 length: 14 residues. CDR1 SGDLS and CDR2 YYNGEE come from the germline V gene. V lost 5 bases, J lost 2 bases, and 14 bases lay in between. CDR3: CASSSSGQAYEQYF. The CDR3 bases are TGTGCCAGCAGTTCGAGCGGGCAGGCCTACGAGCAGTACTTC.

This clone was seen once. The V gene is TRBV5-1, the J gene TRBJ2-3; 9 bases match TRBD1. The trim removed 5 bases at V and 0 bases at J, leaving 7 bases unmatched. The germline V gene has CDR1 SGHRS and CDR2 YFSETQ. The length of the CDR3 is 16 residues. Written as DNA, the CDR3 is TGCGCCAGCAGGCCCGGGACAGGGACAAGCACAGATACGCAGTATTTT. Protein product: CASRPGTGTSTDTQYF.

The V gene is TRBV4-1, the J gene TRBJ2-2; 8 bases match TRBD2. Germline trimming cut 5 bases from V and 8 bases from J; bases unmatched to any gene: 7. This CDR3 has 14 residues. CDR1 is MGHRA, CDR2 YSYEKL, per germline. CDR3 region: CASSSGGAAGELFF. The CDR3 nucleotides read TGCGCCAGCAGCTCGGGGGGGGCGGCGGGGGAGCTGTTTTTT.

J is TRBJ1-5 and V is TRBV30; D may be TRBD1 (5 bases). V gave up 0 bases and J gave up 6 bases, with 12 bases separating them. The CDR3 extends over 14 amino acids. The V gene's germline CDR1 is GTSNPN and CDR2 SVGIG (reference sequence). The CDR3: CAWSVGGEGQPQHF. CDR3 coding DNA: TGTGCCTGGAGTGTGGGGGGGGAGGGTCAGCCCCAGCATTTT.

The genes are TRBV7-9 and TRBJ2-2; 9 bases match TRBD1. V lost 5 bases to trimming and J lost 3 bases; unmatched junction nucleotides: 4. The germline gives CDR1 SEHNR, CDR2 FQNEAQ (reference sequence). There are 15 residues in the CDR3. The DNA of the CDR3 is TGTGCCAGCAGCACGGGACAGGGCTACACCGGGGAGCTGTTTTTT. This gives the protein CASSTGQGYTGELFF.

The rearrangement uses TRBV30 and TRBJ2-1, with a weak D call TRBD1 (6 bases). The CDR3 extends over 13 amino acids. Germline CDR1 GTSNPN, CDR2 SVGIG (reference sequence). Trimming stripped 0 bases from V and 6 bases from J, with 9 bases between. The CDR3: CAWSVQQGNEQFF. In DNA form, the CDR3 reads TGTGCCTGGAGTGTACAACAGGGCAATGAGCAGTTCTTC.

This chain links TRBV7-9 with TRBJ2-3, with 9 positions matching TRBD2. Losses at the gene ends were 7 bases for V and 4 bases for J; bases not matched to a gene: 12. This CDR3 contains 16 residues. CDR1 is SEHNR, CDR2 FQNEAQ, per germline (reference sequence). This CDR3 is CASTIDGTSLPDTQYF. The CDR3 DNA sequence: TGTGCCAGCACCATCGACGGGACTAGCCTACCAGATACGCAGTATTTT. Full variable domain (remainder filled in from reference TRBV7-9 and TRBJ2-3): DTGVSQNPRHKITKRGQNVTFRCDPISEHNRLYWYRQTLGQGPEFLTYFQNEAQLEKSRLLSDRFSAERPKGSFSTLEIQRTEQGDSAMYLCASTIDGTSLPDTQYFGPGTRLTVL.

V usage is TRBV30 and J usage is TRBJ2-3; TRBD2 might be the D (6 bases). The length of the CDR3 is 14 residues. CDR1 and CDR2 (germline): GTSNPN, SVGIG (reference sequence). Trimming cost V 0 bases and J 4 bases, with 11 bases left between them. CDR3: CAWSVLRESDTQYF. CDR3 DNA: TGTGCCTGGAGTGTCCTCCGGGAGTCAGATACGCAGTATTTT. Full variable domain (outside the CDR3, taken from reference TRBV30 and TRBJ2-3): SQTIHQWPATLVQPVGSPLSLECTVEGTSNPNLYWYRQAAGRGLQLLFYSVGIGQISSEVPQNLSASRPQDRQFILSSKKLLLSDSGFYLCAWSVLRESDTQYFGPGTRLTVL.

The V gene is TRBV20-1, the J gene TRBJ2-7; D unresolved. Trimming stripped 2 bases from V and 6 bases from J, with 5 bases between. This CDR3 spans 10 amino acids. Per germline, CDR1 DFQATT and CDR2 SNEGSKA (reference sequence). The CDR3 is CSARSGEQYF. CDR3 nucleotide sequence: TGCAGTGCTAGATCCGGCGAGCAGTACTTC.

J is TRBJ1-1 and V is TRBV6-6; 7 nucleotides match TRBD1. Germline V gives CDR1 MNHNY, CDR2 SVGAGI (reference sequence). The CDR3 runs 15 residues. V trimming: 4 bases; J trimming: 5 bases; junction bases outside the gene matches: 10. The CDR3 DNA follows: TGTGCCAGCAGTTCCTATACAGGGGTGGGAACTGAAGCTTTCTTT. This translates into CASSSYTGVGTEAFF.

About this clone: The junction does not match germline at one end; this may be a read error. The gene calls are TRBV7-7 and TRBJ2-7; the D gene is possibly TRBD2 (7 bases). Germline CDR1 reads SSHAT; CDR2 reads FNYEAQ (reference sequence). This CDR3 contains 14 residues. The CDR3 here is CASSLEGGGYEQYF. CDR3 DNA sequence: TGTGCTAGCAGCTTAGAGGGAGGGGGCTACGAGCAGTACTTC. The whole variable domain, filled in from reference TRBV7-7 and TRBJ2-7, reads GAGVSQSPRYKVTKRGQDVTLRCDPISSHATLYWYQQALGQGPEFLTYFNYEAQPDKSGLPSDRFSAERPEGSISTLTIQRTEQRDSAMYRCASSLEGGGYEQYFGPGTRLTVT.

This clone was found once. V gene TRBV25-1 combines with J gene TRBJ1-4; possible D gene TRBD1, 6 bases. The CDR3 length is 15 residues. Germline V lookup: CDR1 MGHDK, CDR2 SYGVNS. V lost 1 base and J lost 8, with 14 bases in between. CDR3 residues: CASSEWRGAGEKLFF. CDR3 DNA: TGTGCCAGCAGTGAATGGCGGGGGGCAGGGGAAAAACTGTTTTTT.

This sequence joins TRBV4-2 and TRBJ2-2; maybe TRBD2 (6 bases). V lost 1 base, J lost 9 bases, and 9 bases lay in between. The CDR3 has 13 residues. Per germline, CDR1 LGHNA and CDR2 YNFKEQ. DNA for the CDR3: TGTGCCAGCAGCCAAGGGCTAGCGAGGGAGCTGTTTTTT. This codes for CASSQGLARELFF.

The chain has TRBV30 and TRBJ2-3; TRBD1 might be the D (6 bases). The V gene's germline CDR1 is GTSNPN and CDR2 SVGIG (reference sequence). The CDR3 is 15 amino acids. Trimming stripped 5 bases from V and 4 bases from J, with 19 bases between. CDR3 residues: CAWRPKQGNSDTQYF. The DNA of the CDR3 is TGTGCCTGGCGGCCCAAACAGGGAAACTCAGATACGCAGTATTTT.